The following is a T cell receptor (beta chain) sequence with its context. Its antigen is not identified. Sequencing was performed with immunoSEQ multiplex PCR; in TCRdb, only in-frame clones are kept and a portion is missing. The sample contains 200,000 or so clones, 84% of which appear only once. The data belong to a study of cytomegalovirus exposure and HLA in healthy donors. Study-wide results and caveats: Per published reports, the classifier diagnosed cytomegalovirus status with high specificity and sensitivity. The tendency of first-cohort TCR clusters to co-occur in the approximately 110 validation repertoires was identified by a subsequent analysis.

The CDR3 has 12 amino acids. V dropped 1 base and J dropped 9 bases, with 7 bases sitting between them. CDR1 MGHRA and CDR2 YSYEKL come from the germline V gene. This chain uses TRBV4-1 with TRBJ2-1, with TRBD1 as a possible D gene (6 bases). Material for sequencing was PBMCs. This receptor was identified in a man aged 18 to 30 in good health and CMV-seropositive. In DNA, the CDR3 is TGCGCCAGCAGCCAAGGGGGGCCTGAGCAGTTCTTC. Its translation is CASSQGGPEQFF.